Shown below are 27 T cell receptor beta chains from a single sample sequenced in a study of CD8+CD57+ T cells in acquired aplastic anemia. Genomic DNA, serving as template, underwent TCR beta VDJ and CDR3 profiling. TCRdb analysed the reads with MiXCR anew, one entry per CDR3 protein. Of about 220,000 distinct CDR3 sequences listed, 34% were seen once; the top ten hold roughly 1.1%. Sequenced material: sorted CD4+, CD8+, or CD8+CD57+ T cells (not recorded which) from PBMCs. The receptors originated from a human donor in good health, serving as a control.

The rearrangement links TRBV19 to TRBJ1-1; 7 bases agree with TRBD1. The CDR3 runs to 14 residues. V trimming: 3 bases; J trimming: 5 bases; junction bases outside the gene matches: 6. The germline V gene encodes CDR1 LNHDA and CDR2 SQIVND (reference sequence). CDR3 amino acids: CASSIRTGVTEAFF. The DNA of the CDR3 is TGTGCCAGTAGTATCCGCACAGGGGTAACTGAAGCTTTCTTT.

This rearrangement joins TRBV20-1 to TRBJ2-3; the match to TRBD1 covers 8 bases. Germline V lookup: CDR1 DFQATT, CDR2 SNEGSKA (reference sequence). The CDR3 has 14 amino acids. J was trimmed by 1 base and V by 3 bases; bases with no gene match: 3. The CDR3 loop reads CSARGRGRTDTQYF. CDR3 bases: TGCAGTGCTAGGGGCAGGGGGCGCACAGATACGCAGTATTTT.

At least ten counts were recorded for this clonotype. The chain combines TRBV20-1 with TRBJ2-3; 8 bases are shared with TRBD1. Germline V gene data show CDR1 as DFQATT and CDR2 as SNEGSKA (reference sequence). V dropped 4 bases and J dropped 0; count of bases not matched to a gene: 6. CDR3 length equals 15 residues. The chain's CDR3 is CSANTGGWSTDTQYF. As DNA, the CDR3 is TGCAGTGCTAACACAGGGGGATGGAGCACAGATACGCAGTATTTT.

The chain couples TRBV29-1 to TRBJ2-1, with 12 positions matching TRBD2. The CDR3 runs 16 residues. Germline values: CDR1 SQVTM, CDR2 ANQGSEA. V shed 3 bases, J shed 7 bases, and the junction held 10 bases outside the gene matches. This chain's CDR3 is CSVEAPSGRARNEQFF. CDR3 coding DNA: TGCAGCGTTGAGGCTCCTAGCGGGAGGGCAAGGAATGAGCAGTTCTTC.

This clonotype was observed many times. The chain uses TRBV2 and TRBJ1-2, with D hard to call. V was shortened by 1 base and J by 0 bases, with 9 bases between the two germline ends. Looked up from germline, CDR1 is SNHLY and CDR2 is FYNNEI. This CDR3 is built from 15 residues. CDR3 sequence reads: CASSEGRLANYGYTF. Here the CDR3 DNA reads TGTGCCAGCAGTGAAGGCCGGTTAGCTAACTATGGCTACACCTTC.

This chain links TRBV20-1 with TRBJ2-7; D unresolved. The V end lost 2 bases, the J end lost 2 bases, and 13 bases lay between the germline ends. The CDR3 spans 14 residues. The germline V gene encodes CDR1 DFQATT and CDR2 SNEGSKA (reference sequence). This chain's CDR3 is CSARFSGYPYEQYF. CDR3 DNA: TGCAGTGCTAGATTCTCTGGTTACCCCTACGAGCAGTACTTC.

J is TRBJ1-1 and V is TRBV20-1; the D gene is possibly TRBD1 (6 bases). CDR1 and CDR2 (germline): DFQATT, SNEGSKA (reference sequence). The CDR3 consists of 12 residues. V was pared by 2 bases and J by 5 bases, with 9 bases between. The CDR3 bases are TGCAGTGCTAGACCAGGGGAGACTGAAGCTTTCTTT. Translation: CSARPGETEAFF.

For this clonotype: One end of the junction fails to match germline, which may point to a read error. The CDR3 bases are TGTGCCACCAGCGGATGGACAGGGAATAGCAATCAGCCCCGGCATTTT. Translation gives CATSGWTGNSNQPRHF. The chain joins TRBV15 to TRBJ1-5; 8 nucleotides align to TRBD1. The CDR3 runs to 16 residues. Germline CDR1 is LNHNV and CDR2 is YYDKDF (reference sequence). The variable domain in full, with the rest retrieved from reference TRBV15 and TRBJ1-5, is DAMVIQNPRYQVTQFGKPVTLSCSQTLNHNVMYWYQQKSSQAPKLLFHYYDKDFNNEADTPDNFQSRRPNTSFCFLDIRSPGLGDTAMYLCATSGWTGNSNQPRHFGDGTRLSIL.

This clonotype was recorded at least ten times. The gene calls are TRBV19 and TRBJ1-1; no clear D. This CDR3 region has 14 residues. Germline V lookup: CDR1 LNHDA, CDR2 SQIVND (reference sequence). V shed 6 bases and J shed 3 bases, with 14 bases lying between them. The CDR3 spells CASRATHLYTEAFF. The CDR3 DNA sequence: TGTGCCAGTAGGGCTACGCATCTCTACACTGAAGCTTTCTTT.

This clonotype was seen at least ten times. The chain carries TRBV19 and TRBJ1-1, with D perhaps matching TRBD1 (5 bases). From germline, CDR1 is LNHDA and CDR2 SQIVND (reference sequence). Trimming cost V 6 bases and J 2 bases, with 16 bases left between them. This CDR3 is 15 amino acids long. The CDR3 sequence is CASRPLTVKNTEAFF. The CDR3 DNA reads TGTGCCAGTAGGCCACTGACAGTTAAAAACACTGAAGCTTTCTTT.

This chain joins TRBV7-9 and TRBJ1-5, with 9 nucleotides matching TRBD1. Looked up from germline, CDR1 is SEHNR and CDR2 is FQNEAQ (reference sequence). This CDR3 comprises 13 residues. The J segment lost 7 bases and the V segment lost 6 bases, leaving 4 bases of the junction unmatched. The CDR3 is CASRPTGGQPQHF. For the CDR3, the DNA is TGTGCCAGCAGGCCCACAGGGGGCCAGCCCCAGCATTTT. The entire variable domain, with the rest obtained from reference TRBV7-9 and TRBJ1-5, is as follows: DTGVSQNPRHKITKRGQNVTFRCDPISEHNRLYWYRQTLGQGPEFLTYFQNEAQLEKSRLLSDRFSAERPKGSFSTLEIQRTEQGDSAMYLCASRPTGGQPQHFGDGTRLSIL.

This clonotype was observed many times. The V gene is TRBV7-2, the J gene TRBJ2-7; 8 bases map to TRBD2. This CDR3 has 15 residues. CDR1 and CDR2 from the germline V gene are SGHTA and FQGNSA. Trimming removed 4 bases from V and 0 bases from J; junction bases left unmatched: 5. The CDR3 bases are TGTGCCAGCAGCTCCCAAAGCGGGAGCTCCTACGAGCAGTACTTC. It encodes CASSSQSGSSYEQYF.

This clonotype came up many times. The V gene is TRBV12-3 or TRBV12-4, the J gene TRBJ2-3; 12 positions agree with TRBD2. Trimming took 4 bases from V and 3 from J; bases not matched to a gene: 5. The CDR3 runs 16 residues. CDR3 DNA sequence: TGTGCCAGCAGTTCCAGGACTAGCGGGACGACAGATACGCAGTATTTT. It codes for CASSSRTSGTTDTQYF.

This clonotype has a count of ten or more. V gene TRBV7-9 combines with J gene TRBJ1-3, with D possibly being TRBD1 (5 bases). The CDR3 spans 14 residues. Per the germline V gene, CDR1 is SEHNR and CDR2 is FQNEAQ (reference sequence). V shed 5 bases and J shed 3 bases, with 11 bases lying between them. CDR3 sequence reads: CASSRDSGGNTIYF. In DNA form, the CDR3 reads TGTGCCAGCAGCCGGGACTCGGGTGGAAACACCATATATTTT.

This clonotype has at least ten counts. The chain uses TRBV10-3 and TRBJ1-3, with TRBD1 matching over 8 bases. This CDR3 spans 13 amino acids. J gave up 2 bases and V 10 bases, and 4 bases lay outside the gene matches. Germline V gene sequence: CDR1 ENHRY, CDR2 SYGVKD. CDR3 bases: TGTGCCAACCAGGGGGCGCCTGGAAACACCATATATTTT. Amino acid sequence: CANQGAPGNTIYF.

In its sample, this clonotype was seen a few times. This chain uses TRBV11-2 with TRBJ2-2; D ambiguous. The CDR3 contains 15 residues. Germline CDR1 and CDR2: SGHAT and FQNNGV. Trimming shortened V by 2 bases and J by 0 bases, and 7 bases separated the two germline ends. Written as DNA, the CDR3 is TGTGCCAGCAGCTTACGTACGGCGAACACCGGGGAGCTGTTTTTT. The encoded protein is CASSLRTANTGELFF.

The table lists this clonotype with a few counts. The junction shows a germline mismatch at one end, possibly a read error. The chain employs TRBV10-3 and TRBJ1-1, with D possibly being TRBD1 (5 bases). Germline V CDR1 and CDR2: ENHRY, SYGVKD. The length of the CDR3 is 17 residues. CDR3 residues: CASSESRRQTMNTEAFF. The DNA of the CDR3 is TGTGCCAGCAGTGAAAGTAGGCGACAGACCATGAACACTGAAGCTTTCTTT.

The rearrangement uses TRBV6-1 and TRBJ1-2, with 10 bases lining up with TRBD1. This CDR3 has 13 amino acids. Trimming cost V 5 bases and J 7 bases; bases outside gene matches: 4. Germline CDR1 and CDR2: MNHNS and SASEGT. The CDR3 is CASSRGQGTGYTF. The CDR3, as DNA: TGTGCCAGCAGTAGGGGACAGGGGACTGGCTACACCTTC.

In its sample, this clonotype was seen many times. CDR3 amino acids: CSAAGTSGDTYNEQFF. The CDR3 DNA reads as TGCAGTGCCGCCGGGACTAGCGGGGATACTTACAATGAGCAGTTCTTC. The genes are TRBV20-1 and TRBJ2-1, with TRBD2 matching 13 bases. CDR3 length: 16 residues. The germline CDR1 and CDR2 sequences are DFQATT and SNEGSKA (reference sequence). J lost 4 bases, V lost 6 bases, and 9 bases had no gene match.

This clonotype occurred many times. The rearrangement links TRBV6-1 to TRBJ1-6; TRBD1 agrees at 9 bases. The CDR3 totals 14 residues. The germline V gene has CDR1 MNHNS and CDR2 SASEGT. V lost 6 bases to trimming and J lost 9 bases; unmatched junction nucleotides: 6. The CDR3 spells CASRQQGATSPLHF. CDR3 DNA sequence: TGTGCCAGCAGGCAACAGGGGGCGACTTCACCCCTCCACTTT.

The chain links TRBV5-6 to TRBJ2-2; D not certain. Germline CDR1 SGHDT, CDR2 YYEEEE. CDR3 length: 15 amino acids. V was pared by 2 bases and J by 0 bases, with 8 bases between. For the CDR3, the DNA is TGTGCCAGCAGCTTTAGCCAGACGAACACCGGGGAGCTGTTTTTT. It specifies CASSFSQTNTGELFF.

In its sample, this clonotype was seen many times. This chain uses TRBV20-1 with TRBJ1-3; D remains ambiguous. Germline loops: CDR1 DFQATT, CDR2 SNEGSKA (reference sequence). This CDR3 is built from 12 residues. Trimming pared 3 bases from V and 1 base from J, leaving 4 bases between. This CDR3 is CSARLSGNTIYF. In nucleotides, the CDR3 is TGCAGTGCTAGGTTGTCTGGAAACACCATATATTTT.

The chain uses TRBV7-3 and TRBJ2-3; 11 bases agree with TRBD2. This CDR3 has 15 residues. Germline V gives CDR1 SGHTA, CDR2 FQGTGA. V was clipped by 3 bases and J by 3 bases; unmatched bases: 2. The CDR3 sequence is CASSFTSGGTDTQYF. In DNA form, the CDR3 reads TGTGCCAGCAGCTTCACTAGCGGGGGTACAGATACGCAGTATTTT.

The table lists this clonotype with many counts. The chain employs TRBV29-1 and TRBJ2-3, with D perhaps TRBD1 (6 bases). Trimming took 1 base from V and 6 from J, leaving 17 bases between them. CDR1 and CDR2 (germline): SQVTM, ANQGSEA. The CDR3 is 15 residues long. The DNA of the CDR3 is TGCAGCGTTGAAGTCGGCAGGGGAGAAACTGATACGCAGTATTTT. This translates into CSVEVGRGETDTQYF.

This clonotype was recorded at least ten times. The chain couples TRBV3-1 to TRBJ2-7, with unresolved D. This CDR3 region has 13 residues. Per germline, CDR1 LGHDT and CDR2 YNNKEL (reference sequence). V was clipped by 1 base and J by 0 bases, with 4 bases between them. The CDR3 nucleotides are TGTGCCAGCAGCCAAGGGAACTCCTACGAGCAGTACTTC. It translates to CASSQGNSYEQYF.

This clonotype was observed a few times. CDR3 in amino acids: CASSALAGGVNTQYF. DNA for the CDR3: TGTGCCAGCAGCGCTCTAGCGGGTGGAGTAAATACGCAGTATTTT. The J gene is TRBJ2-3, the V gene TRBV5-6; 8 bases match TRBD2. Germline values: CDR1 SGHDT, CDR2 YYEEEE. The CDR3 is made up of 15 amino acids. The V segment lost 4 bases and the J segment 7 bases; nucleotides outside the gene matches: 11.

This clonotype was observed many times. The CDR3 sequence is CSARYSGHLYNSPLHF. The CDR3 region has the DNA TGCAGTGCTAGATACAGCGGACACCTCTATAATTCACCCCTCCACTTT. V gene TRBV20-1 combines with J gene TRBJ1-6; possible D gene TRBD1, 5 bases. Germline loops: CDR1 DFQATT, CDR2 SNEGSKA (reference sequence). Trimming removed 2 bases from V and 3 bases from J, with 14 bases in between. The CDR3 extends over 16 amino acids.